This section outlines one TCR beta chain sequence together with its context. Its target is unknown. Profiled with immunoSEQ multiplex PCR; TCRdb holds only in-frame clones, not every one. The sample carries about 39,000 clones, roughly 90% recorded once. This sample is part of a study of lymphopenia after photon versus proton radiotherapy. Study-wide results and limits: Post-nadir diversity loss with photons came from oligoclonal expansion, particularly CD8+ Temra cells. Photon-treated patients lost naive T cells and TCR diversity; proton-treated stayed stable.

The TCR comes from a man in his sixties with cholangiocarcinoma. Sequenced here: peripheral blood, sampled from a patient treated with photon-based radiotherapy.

CDR3 loop: CASSYEQTQYF. In DNA, the CDR3 is TGTGCCAGCAGCTATGAACAGACCCAGTACTTC. The genes are TRBV7-9 and TRBJ2-5; the D is unclear. The ends were cut back, 4 bases at V and 6 bases at J, with 6 bases in the middle. CDR1 and CDR2 (germline): SEHNR, FQNEAQ (reference sequence). This CDR3 is 11 amino acids long.